Below are 14 T cell receptor beta chains sequenced from a single sample in a study of CD8+CD57+ T cells in acquired aplastic anemia. Investigators profiled TCR beta VDJ and CDR3 from genomic DNA template. TCRdb recomputed calls from the reads with MiXCR, one row per CDR3 protein. The sample records some 130,000 distinct CDR3 sequences, over 45% being singletons. Sequenced input: sorted CD4+, CD8+, or CD8+CD57+ T cells (not recorded which) from PBMCs. All receptors derive from a human donor in good health, serving as a control.

The CDR3 nucleotides read TGTGCCAGCAGCCTCGACCGGACCTACGAGCAGTACTTC. It is translated as CASSLDRTYEQYF. This chain joins TRBV7-3 and TRBJ2-7; D gene ambiguous. CDR1 and CDR2 (germline): SGHTA, FQGTGA. The V gene lost 5 bases and the J gene lost 2 bases, with 10 bases spanning the gap. This CDR3 has 13 amino acids.

Ten or more counts support this clonotype. The CDR3 loop reads CASSNRERYGYTF. The CDR3 nucleotides are TGTGCCAGCAGTAACAGGGAGCGGTATGGCTACACCTTC. The chain joins TRBV6-2 or TRBV6-3 to TRBJ1-2, with a possible D match to TRBD1 (6 bases). The CDR3 extends over 13 amino acids. Trimming removed 5 bases at V and 5 bases at J, with 12 bases between. Germline CDR1 reads MNHEY; CDR2 reads SVGEGT.

The sample holds many counts of this clonotype. The gene calls are TRBV2 and TRBJ2-5, with D possibly being TRBD1 or TRBD2 (5 bases each). This CDR3 is 18 amino acids long. Trimming left V 0 bases short and J 1 base short, with 18 bases between. Germline lookup yields CDR1 SNHLY and CDR2 FYNNEI. The CDR3 sequence: CASSEAILVGTLQETQYF. The CDR3, as DNA: TGTGCCAGCAGTGAAGCCATCCTAGTAGGGACCCTCCAAGAGACCCAGTACTTC.

On this clonotype: An end of the junction differs from the germline gene, which may be a read error. This chain uses TRBV9 with TRBJ1-1; tentatively, D is TRBD1 (5 bases). Per germline, CDR1 SGDLS and CDR2 YYNGEE. This CDR3 is built from 15 residues. As DNA, the CDR3 is TGTGCCAGCAGCCCACGCGGGGCAGGGAACACTGAGGCTTTCTTT. Translating gives CASSPRGAGNTEAFF.

V gene TRBV19 combines with J gene TRBJ1-1; D ambiguous. Looked up from germline, CDR1 is LNHDA and CDR2 is SQIVND (reference sequence). This CDR3 comprises 13 residues. Trimming shortened V by 7 bases and J by 3 bases, and 12 bases separated the two germline ends. The CDR3 DNA reads TGTGCCAGTACCCCCACCTCTGACACTGAAGCTTTCTTT. It codes for CASTPTSDTEAFF.

V gene TRBV11-2 combines with J gene TRBJ2-3; tentatively, D is TRBD1 or TRBD2 (10 bases each). V dropped 4 bases and J dropped 1 base, with 18 bases sitting between them. The CDR3 is 17 residues long. Germline V CDR1 and CDR2: SGHAT, FQNNGV. This chain's CDR3 is CASSWTGGTSGTDTQYF. For the CDR3, the DNA is TGTGCCAGCAGCTGGACAGGGGGGACTAGCGGCACAGATACGCAGTATTTT.

This clonotype occurred once. CDR3 region: CASIVNGGNTEAFF. The CDR3 DNA follows: TGTGCCAGTATAGTAAATGGGGGTAACACTGAAGCTTTCTTT. The J gene is TRBJ1-1, the V gene TRBV19, with a possible D match to TRBD1 (5 bases). The germline V gene has CDR1 LNHDA and CDR2 SQIVND (reference sequence). With 7 bases removed from V and 2 bases from J, the gap between germline ends came to 14 bases. The CDR3 is 14 amino acids.

The V gene is TRBV20-1, the J gene TRBJ2-7, with a tentative D call TRBD1 (7 bases). V lost 3 bases and J lost 2, with 14 bases in between. Germline CDR1 is DFQATT and CDR2 is SNEGSKA (reference sequence). The CDR3 contains 14 residues. CDR3 loop: CSASGGTVTYEQYF. The CDR3 nucleotides read TGCAGTGCTAGTGGAGGGACAGTAACCTACGAGCAGTACTTC.

This clonotype was counted ten times or more. The V gene is TRBV7-2, the J gene TRBJ2-7, with no clear D. The CDR3 runs to 13 residues. Germline V gene data show CDR1 as SGHTA and CDR2 as FQGNSA. With 2 bases removed from V and 7 bases from J, the gap between germline ends came to 12 bases. CDR3 amino acids: CASSLYTLREQYF. CDR3 bases: TGTGCCAGCAGCTTATACACGCTGAGGGAGCAGTACTTC.

V and J are TRBV18 and TRBJ1-1; the match to TRBD1 covers 7 bases. Germline CDR1 is KGHSH and CDR2 is LQKENI. Trimming took 1 base from V and 1 from J; bases not matched to a gene: 9. This CDR3 has 17 amino acids. The CDR3 DNA sequence: TGTGCCAGCTCACCACAAAAGGGGGCATATGGGAACACTGAAGCTTTCTTT. This translates into CASSPQKGAYGNTEAFF.

The V gene is TRBV19, the J gene TRBJ1-5; D is ambiguous. V was trimmed by 2 bases and J by 2 bases, leaving 10 bases between them. CDR1 LNHDA and CDR2 SQIVND come from the germline V gene (reference sequence). The CDR3 length is 15 residues. The CDR3 nucleotides are TGTGCCAGTAGTATACCCCCCGGCGGCAATCAGCCCCAGCATTTT. Protein product: CASSIPPGGNQPQHF.

This clonotype has at least ten counts. The chain couples TRBV12-3 or TRBV12-4 to TRBJ2-5, with D hard to call. V was clipped by 7 bases and J by 2 bases, with 11 bases between them. The CDR3 runs to 13 residues. CDR3: CASTAQSQETQYF. In nucleotides, the CDR3 is TGTGCCAGCACGGCGCAATCGCAAGAGACCCAGTACTTC.

This chain joins TRBV12-3 or TRBV12-4 and TRBJ1-1; 11 nucleotides align to TRBD1. V trimming: 3 bases; J trimming: 4 bases; junction bases outside the gene matches: 7. The CDR3 totals 16 residues. CDR3 DNA sequence: TGTGCCAGCAGTTTCGGGACAGGGGGGGGAGGCACTGAAGCTTTCTTT. It codes for CASSFGTGGGGTEAFF.

A note on this clonotype: As the CDR3 is not closed by the conserved phenylalanine or tryptophan, this likely results from a read error. The chain is built from TRBV7-8 and TRBJ1-2, with D possibly TRBD1 on 6 matching bases. There are 15 residues in the CDR3. Germline CDR1 SGHVS, CDR2 FQNEAQ. Between the trimmed V and J ends, which lost 6 bases and 4 bases, there was a span of 18 bases. The CDR3 loop reads CASREGRGTLYGYTI. The CDR3 DNA reads TGTGCCAGCAGAGAAGGCAGGGGAACCCTCTATGGCTACACCATC.